The T cell receptor beta chain under discussion was sequenced for a study of CD8 T cells in ankylosing spondylitis. The CDR3 runs to 14 residues. Between the trimmed V and J ends, which lost 2 bases and 4 bases, there was a span of 9 bases. Germline CDR1 is MNHEY and CDR2 is SVGAGI. Study results and caveats: Clones tied to disease were said to be significantly enriched in matched ankylosing spondylitis synovial fluid. Clones linked with disease were CD8+ and fairly uncommon in the peripheral blood.

The TCR beta libraries were generated through quantitative 5'-RACE incorporating molecular barcodes. Using its own MiXCR run on the 5' RACE reads, TCRdb lists one record per CDR3 protein. The table records 250,000 to 400,000 distinct CDR3 sequences, more than 9% of them present only once. This clonotype was found many times. Its specificity is not known. This rearrangement joins TRBV6-5 to TRBJ2-1, with D unclear. The TCR originated in a female donor with ankylosing spondylitis or in good health (not recorded which). The sample consisted of blood, either unsorted or a sorted T cell fraction (not recorded which). The CDR3 region is CASSYIDGYNEQFF. DNA of the CDR3: TGTGCCAGCAGTTACATAGACGGTTACAATGAGCAGTTCTTC.